Presented here are 16 T cell receptor beta chains from one specimen sequenced in a study of blood T cell repertoires in COVID-19. Here immunoSEQ multiplex PCR was the method, and the copy in TCRdb shows in-frame clones only, minus some. This sample has some 97,000 clones, with about nine tenths found just once. Sequenced input: peripheral blood. The source is a man aged 60-69 years with acute or convalescent COVID-19.

This rearrangement joins TRBV19 to TRBJ2-1; the D gene is possibly TRBD1 (5 bases). The length of the CDR3 is 12 residues. Looked up from germline, CDR1 is LNHDA and CDR2 is SQIVND (reference sequence). The V end lost 0 bases, the J end lost 9 bases, and 6 bases lay between the germline ends. In nucleotides, the CDR3 is TGTGCCAGTAGTATAGACAGGGCTGAGCAGTTCTTC. It specifies CASSIDRAEQFF.

This chain connects TRBV27 to TRBJ2-2, with 7 bases aligning to TRBD2. V lost 6 bases, J lost 6 bases, and 13 bases stayed unmatched. This CDR3 is built from 16 residues. CDR1 and CDR2 from the germline V gene are MNHEY and SMNVEV (reference sequence). The CDR3 nucleotides are TGTGCCAGCAGCCTAGGTCGAGCGGGGTACGCCGGGGAGCTGTTTTTT. Amino acids: CASSLGRAGYAGELFF.

The chain combines TRBV25-1 with TRBJ2-1; 8 nucleotides line up with TRBD2. The J segment lost 3 bases and the V segment lost 1 base, leaving 11 bases of the junction unmatched. From germline, CDR1 is MGHDK and CDR2 SYGVNS. CDR3 size: 18 residues. CDR3 region: CASSESRGAGGLYNEQFF. The CDR3 DNA is TGTGCCAGCAGTGAATCAAGGGGCGCGGGGGGCCTCTACAATGAGCAGTTCTTC.

CDR3 residues: CASSFQGATTNEKLFF. CDR3 nucleotides: TGTGCCAGCAGTTTCCAGGGGGCAACTACTAATGAAAAACTGTTTTTT. The chain combines TRBV27 with TRBJ1-4, with 8 nucleotides matching TRBD1. CDR3 length equals 16 residues. Germline V gene data show CDR1 as MNHEY and CDR2 as SMNVEV (reference sequence). The ends lost 3 bases at V and 2 bases at J; junction bases unmatched: 5.

The rearrangement uses TRBV24-1 and TRBJ1-1, with D hard to call. The CDR3 sequence is 14 residues long. Per germline, CDR1 KGHDR and CDR2 SFDVKD. V lost 0 bases and J 7 bases, leaving 11 bases between the germline ends. CDR3 region: CATSDLERILEAFF. The CDR3 DNA reads TGTGCCACCAGTGATTTGGAGAGAATCCTTGAAGCTTTCTTT.

The chain combines TRBV24-1 with TRBJ2-7; TRBD1 matches at 7 bases. The CDR3 has 16 residues. Germline V gene sequence: CDR1 KGHDR, CDR2 SFDVKD. CDR3: CATSDLAPRQGLDKRV. DNA of the CDR3: TGTGCCACCAGTGATTTAGCACCAAGACAGGGTTTGGACAAAAGGGTG.

The chain combines TRBV3-1 (or the pseudogene TRBV3-2) with TRBJ1-4, with D perhaps matching TRBD1 (5 bases). CDR1 is LGHDT and CDR2 is YNNKEL in the germline V gene (reference sequence). The CDR3 consists of 13 residues. The germline V and J ends were trimmed by 4 bases and 6 bases, with 9 bases remaining between them. This CDR3 is CASSRGVDEKLFF. DNA for the CDR3: TGTGCCAGCAGCCGGGGGGTGGATGAAAAACTGTTTTTT.

This clone was seen once. The chain joins TRBV7-2 to TRBJ1-3; D call uncertain. The length of the CDR3 is 15 residues. V was trimmed by 3 bases and J by 2 bases, leaving 11 bases between them. Germline V CDR1 and CDR2: SGHTA, FQGNSA. The CDR3 sequence is CASSFRGPTGNTIYF. The CDR3 nucleotides read TGTGCCAGCAGCTTTCGGGGTCCCACTGGAAACACCATATATTTT.

The chain combines TRBV5-1 with TRBJ2-7, with 8 positions matching TRBD2. The CDR3 has 19 residues. Germline V gene lookup returns CDR1 SGHRS and CDR2 YFSETQ. CDR3 sequence: CPRSLVPRGGRGSSYEQYF. The CDR3 DNA follows: TGCCCCCGCAGCTTGGTACCTCGCGGGGGGCGGGGGAGCTCCTACGAGCAGTACTTC. Based on the CDR3 plus reference TRBV5-1 and TRBJ2-7, the full variable domain is KAGVTQTPRYLIKTRGQQVTLSCSPISGHRSVSWYQQTPGQGLQFLFEYFSETQRNKGNFPGRFSGRQFSNSRSEMNVSTLELGDSALYLCPRSLVPRGGRGSSYEQYFGPGTRLTVT.

This chain joins TRBV19 and TRBJ2-2, with D possibly being TRBD2 (5 bases). Trimming pared 3 bases from V and 3 bases from J, leaving 11 bases between. This CDR3 comprises 15 residues. Germline values: CDR1 LNHDA, CDR2 SQIVND (reference sequence). In DNA form, the CDR3 reads TGTGCCAGTAGTATGAGAAGCGGTTACACCGGGGAGCTGTTTTTT. It translates to CASSMRSGYTGELFF.

The V call is TRBV13, the J call TRBJ1-4; D perhaps matches TRBD1 (5 bases). Germline V gene lookup returns CDR1 PRHDT and CDR2 FYEKMQ (reference sequence). CDR3 size: 14 residues. V was pared by 1 base and J by 7 bases, with 10 bases between. Here the CDR3 reads CASSLAGVSEKLFF. CDR3 nucleotide sequence: TGTGCCAGCAGCTTAGCGGGGGTTTCTGAAAAACTGTTTTTT.

The chain carries TRBV30 and TRBJ2-3, with D perhaps matching TRBD1 (6 bases). Germline lookup yields CDR1 GTSNPN and CDR2 SVGIG (reference sequence). The V and J ends lost 0 bases and 11 bases respectively, with 18 bases between them. The CDR3 covers 14 residues. CDR3 DNA: TGTGCCTGGAGTGTTGGGGGCGGAGTCGGCAGGCAGTATTTT. Protein product: CAWSVGGGVGRQYF.

The chain has TRBV5-5 and TRBJ1-5, with TRBD1 matching 8 bases. The CDR3 sequence is 17 residues long. V lost 4 bases to trimming and J lost 0 bases; unmatched junction nucleotides: 9. Per germline, CDR1 SGHKS and CDR2 YYEKEE (reference sequence). The CDR3 region has the DNA TGTGCCAGCAGCACCGGACAGGGCCCCAATAGCAATCAGCCCCAGCATTTT. Its protein is CASSTGQGPNSNQPQHF.

The rearrangement uses TRBV5-1 and TRBJ1-1; 9 nucleotides match TRBD1. V lost 2 bases to trimming and J lost 7 bases; unmatched junction nucleotides: 6. CDR3 length: 14 amino acids. The germline V gene encodes CDR1 SGHRS and CDR2 YFSETQ. The DNA of the CDR3 is TGCGCCAGCAGCTTCCGGGACAGGGCGGATGAAGCTTTCTTT. Its translation is CASSFRDRADEAFF.

About this clone itself: Other nucleotide sequences from this sample produce the same CDR3. The V call is TRBV5-1, the J call TRBJ1-2; TRBD1 matches at 7 bases. This CDR3 is 12 amino acids long. Germline V CDR1 and CDR2: SGHRS, YFSETQ. The V gene end was trimmed by 0 bases and the J gene end by 7 bases; junction bases not matched to a gene: 0. The CDR3 reads CASSLGQGGYTF. The CDR3 DNA is TGCGCCAGCAGCTTGGGACAGGGTGGCTACACCTTC.

The rearrangement links TRBV18 to TRBJ1-1; D is undetermined. CDR1 is KGHSH and CDR2 is LQKENI in the germline V gene. The CDR3 extends over 16 amino acids. Between the trimmed V and J ends, which lost 3 bases and 1 base, there was a span of 15 bases. The CDR3: CASSPPGPLKNTEAFF. CDR3 DNA sequence: TGTGCCAGCTCACCCCCGGGTCCCTTAAAGAACACTGAAGCTTTCTTT.